These T cell receptor beta chains were read from a single sample in a study of blood T cell repertoires in COVID-19. Data came from immunoSEQ multiplex PCR; TCRdb stores just in-frame clones and leaves some out. The sample contains 250,000 or so clones, around nine tenths of which appear only once. The sequencing input was peripheral blood. Every receptor here comes from a man aged 35 to 55 with active or convalescent COVID-19. Each CDR3 is given with its conserved first and last residue. Each record gives: J gene, V gene, CDR3 protein.

>TRBJ2-3|TRBV29-1
CSSIRGLSDTQYF
>TRBJ2-1|TRBV29-1
CSVGSWASDNEQFF
>TRBJ2-1|TRBV4-2
CASSQGYRENEQFF
>TRBJ1-1|TRBV19
CASSPDRGGTEAFF
>TRBJ1-5|TRBV5-1
CASSNLGGQPQHF
>TRBJ2-7|TRBV27
CASSLSFQSGEQYF
>TRBJ1-1|TRBV11-2
CASSFLEVTTEAFF
>TRBJ1-1|TRBV2
CASSPFEYTEAFF
>TRBJ2-3|TRBV3-1/TRBV3-2
CASTLRTSGVTDTQYF
>TRBJ1-3|TRBV28
CASRTEESGNTIYF
>TRBJ1-2|TRBV9
CASSPGTAYGYTF
>TRBJ1-4|TRBV5-1
CASSLAEVVGGNEKLFF
>TRBJ1-5|TRBV4-1
CASSQDSLGGQPQHF
>TRBJ1-5|TRBV24-1
CATSDQGARNQPQHF
>TRBJ2-3|TRBV5-1
CASSLAVRATDTQYF
>TRBJ2-7|TRBV4-2
CASSQELVGGEKQYF
>TRBJ1-2|TRBV3-1/TRBV3-2
CASSPGTGTKGYTF
>TRBJ1-6|TRBV6-5
CASSYGTGGISPLHF
>TRBJ2-7|TRBV7-9
CASSPWGGYEQYF
>TRBJ2-1|TRBV5-1
CASSPETGSYNEQFF
>TRBJ2-7|TRBV19
CASSPLPGQGAGEQYF
>TRBJ2-3|TRBV24-1
CATTGDADTQYF
>TRBJ1-1|TRBV3-1/TRBV3-2
CASSQPATHSIEAFF